This T cell receptor beta chain came from a study of T cells in Graves' hyperthyroidism and ophthalmopathy. This clonotype was counted a few times. Its antigen is currently unknown. Trimming took 5 bases from V and 0 from J, leaving 14 bases between them. There are 15 residues in the CDR3. The germline V gene encodes CDR1 SNHLY and CDR2 FYNNEI. Findings and caveats of the study: Model-based prediction identified ophthalmopathy a median around 6.5 months prior to its onset.

RNA transcripts provided the source from which TCR beta CDR3 regions were amplified. The TCR CDR3 first-round RT-PCR relied on the HTBI primer set. TCRdb fed the multiplex PCR reads into MiXCR, producing one record per CDR3 protein. This table has more than 550,000 distinct CDR3 sequences, 45% appearing once. This TCR came from an adult man with Graves' disease, either hyperthyroidism or ophthalmopathy (not recorded which). What was sequenced was peripheral blood or thyroid tissue (not recorded which). The chain has TRBV2 and TRBJ2-7; D remains unclear. The CDR3 loop reads CASSKTQMSSYEQYF. Written as DNA, the CDR3 is TGTGCCAGCAGTAAGACCCAAATGAGCTCCTACGAGCAGTACTTC.